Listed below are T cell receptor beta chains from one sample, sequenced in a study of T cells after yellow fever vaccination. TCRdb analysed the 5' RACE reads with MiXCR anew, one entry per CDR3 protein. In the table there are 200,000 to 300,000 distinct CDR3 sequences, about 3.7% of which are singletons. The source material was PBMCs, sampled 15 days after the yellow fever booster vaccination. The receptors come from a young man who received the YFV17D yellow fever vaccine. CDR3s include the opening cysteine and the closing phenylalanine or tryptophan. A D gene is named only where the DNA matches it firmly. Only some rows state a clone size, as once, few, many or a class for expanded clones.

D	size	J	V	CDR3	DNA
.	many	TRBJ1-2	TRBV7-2	CASSLGASPNYGYTF	TGTGCCAGCAGCTTAGGGGCGAGTCCTAACTATGGCTACACCTTC
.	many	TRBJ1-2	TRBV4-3	CASSRGRVPISYTF	TGCGCCAGCAGCCGAGGCCGAGTTCCTATAAGCTACACCTTC
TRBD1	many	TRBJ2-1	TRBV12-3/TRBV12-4	CAGGQGGNNEQFF	TGTGCCGGGGGACAGGGAGGCAACAATGAGCAGTTCTTC
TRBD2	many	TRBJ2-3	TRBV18	CASSPRTSGAPGDTQYF	TGTGCCAGCTCACCACGAACTAGCGGAGCCCCGGGGGATACGCAGTATTTT
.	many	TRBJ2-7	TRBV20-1	CSARDNRVMNEQYF	TGCAGTGCTAGAGATAACAGGGTTATGAACGAGCAGTACTTC
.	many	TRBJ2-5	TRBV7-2	CASSYTVGETQYF	TGTGCCAGCAGCTATACGGTAGGAGAGACCCAGTACTTC
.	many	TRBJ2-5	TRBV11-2	CASSLLAMAQYF	TGTGCCAGCAGCTTATTAGCTATGGCCCAGTACTTC
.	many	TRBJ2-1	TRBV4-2	CASSQSDLAARNEQFF	TGTGCCAGCAGCCAATCGGACCTTGCCGCTAGAAATGAGCAGTTCTTC
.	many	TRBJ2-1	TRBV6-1	CASEAASSYNEQFF	TGTGCCAGCGAGGCAGCAAGCTCCTACAATGAGCAGTTCTTC
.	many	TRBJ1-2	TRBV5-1	CASSDPGIRRDGYTF	TGCGCCAGCAGCGACCCGGGGATAAGGAGGGATGGCTACACCTTC
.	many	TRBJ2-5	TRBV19	CASSLIVTREETQYF	TGTGCCAGTAGTCTCATAGTAACTAGAGAAGAGACCCAGTACTTC
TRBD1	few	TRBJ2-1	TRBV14	CASSHRDREGGYEFF	TGTGCCAGCAGCCACCGGGACAGGGAAGGAGGGTATGAGTTCTTC
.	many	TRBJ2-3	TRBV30	CAWSVVTDTQYF	TGTGCCTGGAGTGTCGTCACAGATACGCAGTATTTT
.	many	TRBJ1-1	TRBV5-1	CASSPMGGSDTEAFF	TGCGCCAGCAGCCCGATGGGGGGAAGCGACACTGAAGCTTTCTTT
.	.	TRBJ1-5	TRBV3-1	CASSKVQGRPQHF	TGTGCCAGCAGCAAAGTACAGGGTCGGCCCCAGCATTTT